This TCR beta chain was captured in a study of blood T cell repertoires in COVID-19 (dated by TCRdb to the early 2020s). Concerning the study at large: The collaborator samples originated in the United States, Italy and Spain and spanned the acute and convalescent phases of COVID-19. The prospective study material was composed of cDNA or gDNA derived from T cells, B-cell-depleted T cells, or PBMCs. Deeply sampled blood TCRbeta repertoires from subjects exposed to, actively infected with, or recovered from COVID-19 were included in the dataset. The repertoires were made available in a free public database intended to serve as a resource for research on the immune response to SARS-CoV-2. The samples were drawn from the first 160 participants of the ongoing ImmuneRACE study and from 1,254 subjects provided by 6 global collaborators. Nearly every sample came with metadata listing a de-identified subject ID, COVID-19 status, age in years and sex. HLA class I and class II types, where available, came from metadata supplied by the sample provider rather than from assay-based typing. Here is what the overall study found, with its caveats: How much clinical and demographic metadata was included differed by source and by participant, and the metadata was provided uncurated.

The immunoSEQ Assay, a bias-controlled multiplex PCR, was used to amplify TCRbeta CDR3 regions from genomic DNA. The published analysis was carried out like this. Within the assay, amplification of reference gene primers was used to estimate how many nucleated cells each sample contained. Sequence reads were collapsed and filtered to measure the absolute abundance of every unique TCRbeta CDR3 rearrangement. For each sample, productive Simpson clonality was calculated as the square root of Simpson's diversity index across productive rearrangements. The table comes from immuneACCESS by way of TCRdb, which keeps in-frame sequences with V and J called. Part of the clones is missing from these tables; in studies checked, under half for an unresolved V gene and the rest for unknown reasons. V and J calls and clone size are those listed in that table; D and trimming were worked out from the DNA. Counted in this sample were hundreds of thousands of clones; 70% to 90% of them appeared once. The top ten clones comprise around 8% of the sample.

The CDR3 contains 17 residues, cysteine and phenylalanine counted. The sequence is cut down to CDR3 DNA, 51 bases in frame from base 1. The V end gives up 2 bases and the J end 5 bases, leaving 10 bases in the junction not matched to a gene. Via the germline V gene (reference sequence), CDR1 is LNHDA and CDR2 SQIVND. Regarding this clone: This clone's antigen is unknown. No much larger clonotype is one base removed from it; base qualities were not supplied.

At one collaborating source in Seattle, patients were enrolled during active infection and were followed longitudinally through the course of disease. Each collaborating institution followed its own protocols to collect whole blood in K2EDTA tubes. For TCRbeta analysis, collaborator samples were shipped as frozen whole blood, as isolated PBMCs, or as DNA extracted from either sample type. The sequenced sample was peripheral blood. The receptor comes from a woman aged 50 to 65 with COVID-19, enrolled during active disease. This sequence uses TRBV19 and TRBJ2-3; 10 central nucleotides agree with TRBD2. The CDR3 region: CASSIKLAGSPRDTQYF. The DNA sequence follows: TGTGCCAGTAGTATAAAACTAGCGGGGAGTCCCAGAGATACGCAGTATTTT.